This TCR beta chain was found in a study of blood T cell repertoires in COVID-19. Study details: Material from acute and convalescent COVID-19 was sourced from the United States, Italy and Spain. In each case, the material was cDNA or gDNA derived from T cells, B-cell-depleted T cells, or PBMCs.

The V end lost 6 bases, the J end lost 0 bases, and 16 bases lay between the germline ends. Germline assignment: CDR1 ENHRY and CDR2 SYGVKD. The CDR3 runs 16 residues. Original analysis: Researchers report that nucleated cell counts were estimated from reference gene primer amplification. The data were produced by immunoSEQ multiplex PCR, yet TCRdb's version contains in-frame clones alone and is incomplete. From that table come the V and J calls and clone size; the DNA was used to work out D and trimming. The table lists tens of thousands of clones, over 80% of them singletons, with about 1.8% in the top ten.

This rearrangement joins TRBV10-3 to TRBJ2-3; TRBD2 might be the D (6 bases). The sequenced sample was peripheral blood. The receptor was derived from a woman between 55 and 75 years old with acute or convalescent COVID-19. The CDR3 protein is CAISSGGYYSTDTQYF. The CDR3 bases are TGTGCCATCAGCAGTGGGGGGTACTATAGCACAGATACGCAGTATTTT.